The source of this T cell receptor (beta chain) is a study of response to subunit inactivated influenza vaccine. TCRdb recomputed calls from the RT-PCR reads with MiXCR, one row per CDR3 protein. The repertoire holds hundreds of thousands of distinct CDR3 sequences, with more than 10% as singletons. Study-level findings and limits: It was the authors' suggestion that each seasonal influenza vaccination recruits few new T cells.

By sample fraction, this clonotype is medium-sized. Antigen: not known. The sample consisted of non-naive T cells sorted from PBMCs, taken around 14 days before vaccination. The TCR sequence derives from a man aged 50 to 59 who received an inactivated influenza vaccine.

CDR3 sequence: CSVETGGATDTQYF. The CDR3, as DNA: TGCAGCGTTGAAACAGGGGGCGCAACAGATACGCAGTATTTT. The chain uses TRBV29-1 and TRBJ2-3, with 9 positions matching TRBD1. CDR3 length: 14 amino acids. After removal of 2 bases from V and 3 bases from J, the junction contained 3 bases not matched to a gene. From germline, CDR1 is SQVTM and CDR2 ANQGSEA.